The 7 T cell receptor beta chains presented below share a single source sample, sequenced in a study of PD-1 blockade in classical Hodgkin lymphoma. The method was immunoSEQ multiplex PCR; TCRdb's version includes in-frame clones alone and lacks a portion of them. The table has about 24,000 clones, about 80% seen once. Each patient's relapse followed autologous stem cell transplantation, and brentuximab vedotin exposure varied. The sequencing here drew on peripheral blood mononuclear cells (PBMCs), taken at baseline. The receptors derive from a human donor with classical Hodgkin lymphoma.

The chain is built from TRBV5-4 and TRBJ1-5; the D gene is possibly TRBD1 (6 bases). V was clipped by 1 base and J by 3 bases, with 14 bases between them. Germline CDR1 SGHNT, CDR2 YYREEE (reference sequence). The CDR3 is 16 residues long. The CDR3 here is CASSLWVGQLNQPQHF. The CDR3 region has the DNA TGTGCCAGCAGCTTGTGGGTAGGACAGCTCAATCAGCCCCAGCATTTT.

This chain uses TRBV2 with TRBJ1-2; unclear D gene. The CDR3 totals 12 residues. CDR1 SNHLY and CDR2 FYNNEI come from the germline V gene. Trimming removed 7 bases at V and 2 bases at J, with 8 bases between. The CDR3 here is CASKGWNYGYTF. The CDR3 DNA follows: TGTGCCAGCAAAGGATGGAACTATGGCTACACCTTC.

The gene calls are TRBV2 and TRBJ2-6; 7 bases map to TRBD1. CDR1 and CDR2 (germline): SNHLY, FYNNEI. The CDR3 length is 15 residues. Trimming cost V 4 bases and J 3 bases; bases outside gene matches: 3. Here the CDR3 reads CASSGQGGGANVLTF. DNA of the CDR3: TGTGCCAGCAGTGGACAGGGCGGTGGGGCCAACGTCCTGACTTTC.

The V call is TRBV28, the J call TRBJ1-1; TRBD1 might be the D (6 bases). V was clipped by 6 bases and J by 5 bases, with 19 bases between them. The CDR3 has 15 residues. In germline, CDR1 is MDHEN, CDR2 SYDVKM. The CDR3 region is CASSPGGGLWTEAFF. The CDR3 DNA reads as TGTGCCAGCAGCCCCGGCGGGGGGCTTTGGACTGAAGCTTTCTTT.

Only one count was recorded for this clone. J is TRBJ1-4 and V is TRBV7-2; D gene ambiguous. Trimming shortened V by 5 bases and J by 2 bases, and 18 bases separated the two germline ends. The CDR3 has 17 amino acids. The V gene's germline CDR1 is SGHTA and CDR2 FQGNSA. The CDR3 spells CASSTPGPGGTNEKLFF. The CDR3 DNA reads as TGTGCCAGCAGCACCCCAGGCCCGGGAGGGACTAATGAAAAACTGTTTTTT. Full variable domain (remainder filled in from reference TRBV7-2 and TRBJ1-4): GAGVSQSPSNKVTEKGKDVELRCDPISGHTALYWYRQSLGQGLEFLIYFQGNSAPDKSGLPSDRFSAERTGGSVSTLTIQRTQQEDSAVYLCASSTPGPGGTNEKLFFGSGTQLSVL.

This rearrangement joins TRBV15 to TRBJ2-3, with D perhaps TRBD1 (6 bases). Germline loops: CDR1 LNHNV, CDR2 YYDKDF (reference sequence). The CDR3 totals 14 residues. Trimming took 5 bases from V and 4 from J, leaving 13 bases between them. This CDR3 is CATSGTIFADTQYF. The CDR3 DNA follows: TGTGCCACCAGCGGGACAATCTTCGCAGATACGCAGTATTTT.

This CDR3 reads CASSLGGADGGYTF. Written as DNA, the CDR3 is TGTGCCAGCAGCCTCGGCGGGGCAGATGGTGGCTACACCTTC. V is TRBV4-2 and J is TRBJ1-2; D might be TRBD1 (5 bases). The CDR3 has 14 residues. V dropped 4 bases and J dropped 7 bases, with 16 bases sitting between them. Germline CDR1 and CDR2: LGHNA and YNFKEQ.